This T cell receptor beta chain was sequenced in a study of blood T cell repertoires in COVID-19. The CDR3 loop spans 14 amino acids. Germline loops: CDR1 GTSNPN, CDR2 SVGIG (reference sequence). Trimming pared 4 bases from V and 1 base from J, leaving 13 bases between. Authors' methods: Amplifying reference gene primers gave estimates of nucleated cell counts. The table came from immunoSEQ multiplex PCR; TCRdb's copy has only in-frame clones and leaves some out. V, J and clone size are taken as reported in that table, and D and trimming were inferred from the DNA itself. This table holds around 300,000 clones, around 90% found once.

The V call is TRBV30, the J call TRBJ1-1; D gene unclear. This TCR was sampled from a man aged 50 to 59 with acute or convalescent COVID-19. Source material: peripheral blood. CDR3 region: CAWIARIGNTEAFF. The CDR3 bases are TGTGCCTGGATCGCCAGGATCGGGAACACTGAAGCTTTCTTT.